This T cell receptor (beta chain) came from a study of T cells in Graves' hyperthyroidism and ophthalmopathy. Broader study findings: The model identified upcoming ophthalmopathy a median about 6.5 months ahead of onset. A model of 13 V-J features distinguished ophthalmopathy from stable hyperthyroidism. Clonotypes that were expanded in thyroid above 0.001 mostly appeared in blood too.

V gave up 4 bases and J gave up 0 bases, with 7 bases separating them. The CDR3 totals 13 residues. In germline, CDR1 is SGHRS, CDR2 YFSETQ. This clonotype was counted ten times or more. The antigen remains undetermined. Among the patients, aged 18 to 65, hyperthyroidism was newly diagnosed and had lasted under 2 months. It was RNA transcripts that yielded the amplified TCR beta CDR3 regions. First-round RT-PCR with HTBI primers amplified the TCR CDR3 region. TCRdb re-analysed the multiplex PCR reads in MiXCR, keeping a single row per CDR3 protein. Of about 480,000 distinct CDR3 sequences in the sample, about 15% were seen once.

The TCR originated in a woman aged 18-35 years with Graves' hyperthyroidism. The chain joins TRBV5-1 to TRBJ1-1; no clear D gene. Source material: blood. CDR3 coding DNA: TGCGCCAGCAGCGCCGCGATGAACACTGAAGCTTTCTTT. Translating gives CASSAAMNTEAFF.